The following is a T cell receptor beta chain sequence with its context. Its matching antigen is unknown. The data were produced by immunoSEQ multiplex PCR, yet TCRdb's version contains in-frame clones alone and is incomplete. This sample has about 330,000 clones, with 86% found just once. The sample is drawn from a study of cytomegalovirus exposure and HLA in healthy donors. The study, taken as a whole, reports: There were under 200 TCR beta chains listed as cytomegalovirus-associated.

The sequencing sample was made of PBMCs. This receptor was obtained from a woman under 30 in good health and CMV-seronegative.

CDR3 protein: CASSEASGGGYNEQFF. The CDR3 DNA follows: TGTGCCAGCAGTGAGGCTAGCGGAGGGGGTTACAATGAGCAGTTCTTC. The V call is TRBV25-1, the J call TRBJ2-1, with D perhaps TRBD2 (7 bases). Germline V gene sequence: CDR1 MGHDK, CDR2 SYGVNS. This CDR3 has 16 amino acids. Trimming stripped 3 bases from V and 4 bases from J, with 16 bases between.